Presented here are 17 T cell receptor beta chains from one specimen sequenced in a study of cytomegalovirus exposure and HLA in healthy donors. 60 Vbeta and 13 Jbeta primers were used in PCR. Sequencing used immunoSEQ multiplex PCR; TCRdb keeps in-frame clones, though not all of them. The repertoire holds 150,000 or so clones, with roughly four fifths as singletons. Sequencing used PBMCs. The receptors were gathered from a man in his thirties or forties in good health and CMV-seropositive.

The rearrangement uses TRBV30 and TRBJ1-1; 8 bases are a match to TRBD1. Per germline, CDR1 GTSNPN and CDR2 SVGIG (reference sequence). This CDR3 is built from 13 residues. After removal of 0 bases from V and 3 bases from J, the junction contained 0 bases not matched to a gene. CDR3 nucleotides: TGTGCCTGGAGTGTGACAGGGGACACTGAAGCTTTCTTT. Translation: CAWSVTGDTEAFF.

The chain is built from TRBV28 and TRBJ1-3, with D uncertain. Trimming removed 2 bases at V and 3 bases at J, with 14 bases between. Germline V gives CDR1 MDHEN, CDR2 SYDVKM. The CDR3 has 16 amino acids. CDR3 region: CASSLPLGGSGNTIYF. CDR3 coding DNA: TGTGCCAGCAGTTTACCCCTAGGTGGGAGTGGAAACACCATATATTTT.

The rearrangement links TRBV5-1 to TRBJ2-3; the match to TRBD2 covers 8 bases. Germline CDR1 is SGHRS and CDR2 is YFSETQ. With V trimmed by 4 bases and J by 4 bases, 8 bases remained unmatched. The CDR3 is made up of 15 amino acids. The CDR3 sequence: CASSASGSQADTQYF. CDR3 nucleotide sequence: TGCGCCAGCAGCGCCAGCGGGAGTCAGGCAGATACGCAGTATTTT.

CDR3 region: CASRHGTNRGGYTF. The CDR3 DNA reads TGTGCCAGTAGACACGGAACGAACAGGGGTGGCTACACCTTC. V and J are TRBV19 and TRBJ1-2; 7 nucleotides match TRBD1. Germline values: CDR1 LNHDA, CDR2 SQIVND (reference sequence). The CDR3 has 14 residues. With 6 bases clipped from V and 7 bases from J, the junction kept 11 bases outside the gene matches. The complete variable domain, with remaining parts taken from reference TRBV19 and TRBJ1-2, reads DGGITQSPKYLFRKEGQNVTLSCEQNLNHDAMYWYRQDPGQGLRLIYYSQIVNDFQKGDIAEGYSVSREKKESFPLTVTSAQKNPTAFYLCASRHGTNRGGYTFGSGTRLTVV.

V is TRBV18 and J is TRBJ1-1, with D tentatively TRBD1 (5 bases). Between the trimmed V and J ends, which lost 2 bases and 4 bases, there was a span of 11 bases. Per germline, CDR1 KGHSH and CDR2 LQKENI. CDR3 size: 14 residues. The CDR3 sequence is CASSPGQEITEAFF. CDR3 sequence (DNA): TGTGCCAGCTCACCAGGACAAGAGATCACTGAAGCTTTCTTT. Full variable domain (outside the CDR3, taken from reference TRBV18 and TRBJ1-1): NAGVMQNPRHLVRRRGQEARLRCSPMKGHSHVYWYRQLPEEGLKFMVYLQKENIIDESGMPKERFSAEFPKEGPSILRIQQVVRGDSAAYFCASSPGQEITEAFFGQGTRLTVV.

The CDR3 protein is CASSFSTGVEVYEQYF. CDR3 DNA sequence: TGTGCCAGCAGTTTCTCCACAGGGGTGGAGGTCTACGAGCAGTACTTC. The chain uses TRBV27 and TRBJ2-7, with TRBD1 matching 7 bases. Germline assignment: CDR1 MNHEY and CDR2 SMNVEV (reference sequence). The CDR3 sequence is 16 residues long. The V and J ends lost 3 bases and 3 bases, in that order; junction bases with no gene match: 11.

The rearrangement links TRBV2 to TRBJ2-1; 10 positions match TRBD1. CDR1 and CDR2 from the germline V gene are SNHLY and FYNNEI. The CDR3 sequence is 14 residues long. V lost 5 bases, J lost 7 bases, and 5 bases stayed unmatched. CDR3 protein: CASSRDRGQNEQFF. For the CDR3, the DNA is TGTGCCAGCAGTCGGGACAGGGGTCAAAATGAGCAGTTCTTC.

This clone was seen just once. This chain joins TRBV29-1 and TRBJ2-1, with D hard to call. Germline V lookup: CDR1 SQVTM, CDR2 ANQGSEA. The V end lost 2 bases, the J end lost 4 bases, and 6 bases lay between the germline ends. The CDR3 is made up of 12 amino acids. In DNA form, the CDR3 reads TGCAGCGTTGAACTTGTATACAATGAGCAGTTCTTC. The encoded protein is CSVELVYNEQFF.

This clone was observed a handful of times. V gene TRBV7-9 combines with J gene TRBJ1-1, with D perhaps matching TRBD1 (5 bases). The CDR3 sequence is 16 residues long. Germline V gene data show CDR1 as SEHNR and CDR2 as FQNEAQ (reference sequence). Trimming removed 5 bases from V and 3 bases from J, with 19 bases in between. CDR3 in amino acids: CASSLLIRGDDTEAFF. In DNA, the CDR3 is TGTGCCAGCAGCCTTCTGATCCGGGGGGATGACACTGAAGCTTTCTTT.

Written as DNA, the CDR3 is TGTGCCAGCAGCGTACAGGGGACCTCCTACGAGCAGTACTTC. Its translation is CASSVQGTSYEQYF. The V gene is TRBV9, the J gene TRBJ2-7; the D gene is possibly TRBD1 (6 bases). The CDR3 runs 14 residues. Germline V CDR1 and CDR2: SGDLS, YYNGEE. V lost 1 base and J 0 bases, leaving 8 bases between the germline ends.

The sample holds a few counts of this clone. The chain has TRBV6-4 and TRBJ2-2, with D perhaps TRBD2 (6 bases). CDR1 and CDR2 (germline): MRHNA, SNTAGT. The CDR3 is 12 amino acids. V gave up 6 bases and J gave up 5 bases, with 7 bases separating them. In DNA, the CDR3 is TGTGCCAGCAGCCGGGGGACCGGGGAGCTGTTTTTT. Translated, it gives CASSRGTGELFF.

The chain combines TRBV18 with TRBJ2-7; the D gene is possibly TRBD2 (6 bases). This CDR3 has 13 amino acids. V lost 6 bases, J lost 6 bases, and 15 bases lay in between. CDR1 and CDR2 from the germline V gene are KGHSH and LQKENI. CDR3 nucleotide sequence: TGTGCCAGCTCCTTAGCGGAGGGGCTCGAGCAGTACTTC. It translates to CASSLAEGLEQYF.

In this sample, this clone turned up a few times. The genes are TRBV27 and TRBJ2-4, with 11 nucleotides matching TRBD2. V lost 6 bases and J lost 2; bases outside the gene matches: 15. Per germline, CDR1 MNHEY and CDR2 SMNVEV (reference sequence). This CDR3 is 19 amino acids long. CDR3 sequence (DNA): TGTGCCAGCAGCAATCTTAGCGGGGGGGCCGTTTTAACCAAAAACATTCAGTACTTC. This translates into CASSNLSGGAVLTKNIQYF.

The chain has TRBV7-2 and TRBJ2-7; D may be TRBD1 (5 bases). Trimming shortened V by 5 bases and J by 2 bases, and 16 bases separated the two germline ends. Germline V lookup: CDR1 SGHTA, CDR2 FQGNSA. There are 15 residues in the CDR3. The CDR3 loop reads CASSQNRILTYEQYF. CDR3 in DNA: TGTGCCAGCAGCCAAAACAGGATTCTTACCTACGAGCAGTACTTC.

This clone came up a few times. V gene TRBV6-5 combines with J gene TRBJ2-2; weak D call: TRBD2 (6 bases). V gave up 6 bases and J gave up 6 bases, with 17 bases separating them. Germline lookup yields CDR1 MNHEY and CDR2 SVGAGI. This CDR3 is 15 amino acids long. The CDR3 DNA sequence: TGTGCCAGCAGCCTCATTGAAGGGGAGGCCGGGGAGCTGTTTTTT. Its translation: CASSLIEGEAGELFF.

This clone was observed a handful of times. The chain employs TRBV4-1 and TRBJ1-5, with D uncertain. Trimming shortened V by 1 base and J by 3 bases, and 7 bases separated the two germline ends. Germline CDR1 reads MGHRA; CDR2 reads YSYEKL. The CDR3 has 14 amino acids. CDR3 region: CASSQAGVNQPQHF. CDR3 coding DNA: TGCGCCAGCAGCCAAGCCGGGGTCAATCAGCCCCAGCATTTT.

The chain recombines TRBV7-9 with TRBJ2-1, with a tentative D call TRBD2 (5 bases). Trimming removed 1 base at V and 7 bases at J, with 8 bases between. There are 13 residues in the CDR3. The germline V gene encodes CDR1 SEHNR and CDR2 FQNEAQ (reference sequence). The CDR3 region is CASSLGGWNEQFF. The CDR3 DNA reads TGTGCCAGCAGCTTAGGAGGGTGGAATGAGCAGTTCTTC.